The next 6 T cell receptor beta chains were all read from a single sample in a study of T-cell reconstitution after alpha-beta-depleted transplantation in children. The TCRbeta library incorporated unique molecular identifiers. TCRdb passed the PCR reads through MiXCR, listing each CDR3 protein once. The sample consists of 200,000 to 300,000 distinct CDR3 sequences, roughly 24% of them appearing once. The sequences come from PBMCs, collected before TCRalphabeta/CD19-depleted stem cell transplant. These receptors originate from a girl aged 2-10 years with Fanconi anemia, due to receive a stem cell transplant.

This clonotype was observed a handful of times. The chain has TRBV28 and TRBJ1-2; D is uncertain. This CDR3 contains 12 residues. V was trimmed by 6 bases and J by 3 bases, leaving 8 bases between them. Germline assignment: CDR1 MDHEN and CDR2 SYDVKM. CDR3 DNA sequence: TGTGCCAGCAGCTATTCGGACTATGGCTACACCTTC. Its protein is CASSYSDYGYTF.

This clonotype was recorded many times. V is TRBV29-1 and J is TRBJ2-1, with D unresolved. Trimming removed 2 bases from V and 2 bases from J, with 7 bases in between. The CDR3 runs 13 residues. Germline CDR1 and CDR2: SQVTM and ANQGSEA. The CDR3 nucleotides read TGCAGCGTTGAAAGAGACACCTACAATGAGCAGTTCTTC. It yields the protein CSVERDTYNEQFF.

This rearrangement joins TRBV20-1 to TRBJ2-5; D is ambiguous. V lost 5 bases, J lost 3 bases, and 16 bases lay in between. The germline V gene encodes CDR1 DFQATT and CDR2 SNEGSKA (reference sequence). This CDR3 is 14 amino acids long. The CDR3: CSAEGIGWEETQYF. The CDR3 coding sequence is TGCAGTGCTGAAGGCATCGGATGGGAAGAGACCCAGTACTTC.

The CDR3 reads CASSINAPDEQYF. CDR3 sequence (DNA): TGTGCCAGTAGTATAAACGCGCCAGACGAGCAGTACTTC. This sequence joins TRBV19 and TRBJ2-7; D call uncertain. Germline-derived CDR1 and CDR2 are LNHDA and SQIVND (reference sequence). CDR3 length: 13 residues. V shed 2 bases and J shed 5 bases, with 10 bases lying between them. The full variable domain, in which reference TRBV19 and TRBJ2-7 provide the parts outside the CDR3, is DGGITQSPKYLFRKEGQNVTLSCEQNLNHDAMYWYRQDPGQGLRLIYYSQIVNDFQKGDIAEGYSVSREKKESFPLTVTSAQKNPTAFYLCASSINAPDEQYFGPGTRLTVT.

This clonotype was seen a few times. The CDR3 is CASSLGTGTDEQFF. CDR3 coding DNA: TGTGCCAGCAGCTTAGGAACGGGGACCGATGAGCAGTTCTTC. The chain has TRBV7-2 and TRBJ2-1; D tentatively fits TRBD1 or TRBD2 (5 bases each). Trimming removed 1 base from V and 8 bases from J, with 12 bases in between. CDR1 and CDR2 (germline): SGHTA, FQGNSA. The CDR3 is 14 residues long.

This clonotype appeared many times. The chain carries TRBV6-5 and TRBJ2-7; TRBD2 is a possible D gene (6 bases). Between the trimmed V and J ends, which lost 6 bases and 6 bases, there was a span of 9 bases. This CDR3 is built from 11 residues. The germline V gene encodes CDR1 MNHEY and CDR2 SVGAGI. The CDR3 sequence: CASSRGSEQYF. DNA of the CDR3: TGTGCCAGCAGCCGGGGGTCCGAGCAGTACTTC.